This is a list of T cell receptor beta chains from one sample in a study of T cell responses to AZD1222 COVID-19 vaccine. Produced via immunoSEQ multiplex PCR; TCRdb's table is partial and in-frame only. The sample contains over 95,000 clones, roughly 89% of which appear only once. Sequenced here: peripheral blood, sampled on day 0 of AZD1222 vaccination. The receptor source for this set is an adult in good health. The CDR3 runs from the conserved cysteine through the conserved F or W. D genes are given only for firm matches. For some rows the clone size is stated as once, few or many, or as a class when expanded; others skip it.

j_gene	d_gene	abundance	v_gene	CDR3aa	CDR3nt
TRBJ2-7	-	-	TRBV6-5	CASSRDYEQYF	TGTGCCAGCAGTCGTGACTACGAGCAGTACTTC
TRBJ2-1	TRBD2	-	TRBV9	CAADGTSSYNEQFF	TGTGCCGCCGACGGGACTAGCTCCTACAATGAGCAGTTCTTC
TRBJ1-2	-	-	TRBV28	CASSSSYGYTF	TGTGCCAGCAGTTCGTCTTATGGCTACACCTTC
TRBJ1-1	TRBD1	-	TRBV18	CASSEGQGGTEAFF	TGTGCCAGCTCAGAGGGACAGGGAGGGACTGAAGCTTTCTTT
TRBJ2-7	TRBD2	-	TRBV28	CASRSGLAGMKEYF	TGTGCCAGCAGATCCGGACTAGCGGGAATGAAAGAGTACTTC
TRBJ2-7	TRBD2	-	TRBV4-2	CASSQETNSGGEQYF	TGTGCCAGCAGCCAAGAAACAAACAGCGGGGGCGAGCAGTACTTC
TRBJ2-1	TRBD2	-	TRBV5-4	CASSFPGGGANEQFF	TGTGCCAGCAGCTTTCCCGGCGGGGGGGCCAATGAGCAGTTCTTC
TRBJ1-2	-	once	TRBV21-1	CASSRVSGPGYTF	TGTGCCAGCAGCAGAGTATCGGGGCCTGGCTACACCTTC
TRBJ2-1	TRBD1	-	TRBV5-1	CASSRPGQGAGEQFF	TGCGCCAGCAGCCGGCCGGGACAGGGGGCTGGGGAGCAGTTCTTC
TRBJ1-4	TRBD1	few	TRBV5-1	CASRQGTNEKLFF	TGCGCCAGCCGACAGGGTACTAATGAAAAACTGTTTTTT
TRBJ1-2	TRBD1	-	TRBV27	CASRIRTGVSDYGYTF	TGTGCCAGCAGGATTAGGACAGGGGTTAGTGATTATGGCTACACCTTC
TRBJ2-7	TRBD1	few	TRBV9	CASSEQGASDEQYF	TGTGCCAGCAGCGAACAGGGGGCTTCCGACGAGCAGTACTTC
TRBJ1-5	-	-	TRBV28	CASSPHTGDQPQHF	TGTGCCAGCAGTCCCCACACCGGGGATCAGCCCCAGCATTTT
TRBJ2-6	-	-	TRBV2	CASSMRRSGANVLTF	TGTGCCAGCAGCATGAGGCGCTCTGGGGCCAACGTCCTGACTTTC
TRBJ2-7	TRBD1	-	TRBV7-2	CASSAGTAKTYEQYF	TGTGCCAGCAGCGCCGGGACAGCCAAAACCTACGAGCAGTACTTC
TRBJ2-5	TRBD2	-	TRBV5-8	CASSRAGGGGETQYF	TGTGCCAGCAGCAGAGCGGGGGGTGGAGGAGAGACCCAGTACTTC
TRBJ1-5	-	-	TRBV3-1/TRBV3-2	CASSPPDRYPPQPQHF	TGTGCCAGCAGCCCCCCCGACAGGTACCCCCCCCAGCCCCAGCATTTT
TRBJ1-5	TRBD1	many	TRBV19	CASRNRGYQPQHF	TGTGCCAGTAGGAACAGGGGGTATCAGCCCCAGCATTTT
TRBJ2-7	-	-	TRBV7-9	CASSADSLSYEQYF	TGTGCCAGCAGCGCCGACTCCCTTTCCTACGAGCAGTACTTC
TRBJ1-2	TRBD1	-	TRBV2	CANQDRPLGGYTF	TGTGCCAACCAGGACAGGCCCCTGGGTGGCTACACCTTC
TRBJ2-1	-	-	TRBV7-9	CASSLDYPFSEQFF	TGTGCCAGCAGCTTAGACTACCCCTTCAGTGAGCAGTTCTTC
TRBJ2-1	-	-	TRBV10-3	CAISTADNEQFF	TGTGCCATCAGTACAGCAGACAATGAGCAGTTCTTC